The clone carrying this T cell receptor (beta chain) was recorded at least ten times. This sample is part of a study of tumor-infiltrating lymphocytes in primary liver carcinoma. The roughly 19-32 mg bulk tissue piece was not sorted before simultaneous RNA and DNA extraction. A constant-region primer served to make TCR beta cDNA from roughly 500 ng total RNA. Employing slightly modified ARM-PCR, three nested multiplex PCR rounds were run, and these gave rise to the TCR beta libraries. Using its own MiXCR run on the multiplex PCR reads, TCRdb lists one record per CDR3 protein. Of 150,000 to 200,000 distinct CDR3 sequences in the sample, approximately 86% were seen once. The specimen was tumor tissue from primary liver carcinoma. This sequence originates from a man aged 35-49 years with primary liver carcinoma and hepatitis B virus infection.

Here the CDR3 reads CASSLGLQGGITEAFF. In DNA, the CDR3 is TGTGCCAGCAGCTTAGGGCTACAGGGCGGCATCACTGAAGCTTTCTTT. The gene calls are TRBV11-2 and TRBJ1-1; possibly TRBD1 for D (6 bases). Germline CDR1 reads SGHAT; CDR2 reads FQNNGV. CDR3 length: 16 residues. Trimming left V 1 base short and J 4 bases short, with 16 bases between.